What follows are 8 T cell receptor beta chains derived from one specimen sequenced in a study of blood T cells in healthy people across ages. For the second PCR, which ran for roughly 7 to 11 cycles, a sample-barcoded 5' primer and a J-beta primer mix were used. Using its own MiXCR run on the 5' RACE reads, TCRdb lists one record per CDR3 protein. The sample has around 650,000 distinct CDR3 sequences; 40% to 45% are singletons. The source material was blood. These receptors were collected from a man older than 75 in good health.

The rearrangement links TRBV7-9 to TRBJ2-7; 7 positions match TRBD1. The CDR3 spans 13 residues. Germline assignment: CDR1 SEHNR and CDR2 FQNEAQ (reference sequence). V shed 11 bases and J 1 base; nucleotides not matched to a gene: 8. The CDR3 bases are TGTGCCGGCAACAGGGGAGTTTCCTACGAGCAGTACTTC. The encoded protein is CAGNRGVSYEQYF.

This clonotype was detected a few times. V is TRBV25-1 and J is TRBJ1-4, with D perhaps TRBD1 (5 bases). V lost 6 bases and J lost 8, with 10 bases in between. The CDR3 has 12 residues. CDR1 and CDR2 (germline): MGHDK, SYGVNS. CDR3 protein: CASRGTGEKLFF. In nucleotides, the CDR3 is TGTGCCAGCAGGGGGACTGGGGAAAAACTGTTTTTT.

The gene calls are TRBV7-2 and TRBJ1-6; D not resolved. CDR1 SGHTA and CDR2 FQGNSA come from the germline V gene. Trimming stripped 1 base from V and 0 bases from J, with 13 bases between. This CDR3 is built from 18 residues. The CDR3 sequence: CASSLGAYRSSYNSPLHF. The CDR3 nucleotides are TGTGCCAGCAGCTTAGGGGCCTATAGGAGCTCCTATAATTCACCCCTCCACTTT.

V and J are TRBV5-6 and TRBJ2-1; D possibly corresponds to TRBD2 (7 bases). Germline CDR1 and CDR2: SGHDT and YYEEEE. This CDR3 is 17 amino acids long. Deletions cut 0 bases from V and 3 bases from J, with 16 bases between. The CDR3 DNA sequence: TGTGCCAGCAGCTTGGAGGGAGGGGGGCCCGACTACAATGAGCAGTTCTTC. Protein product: CASSLEGGGPDYNEQFF. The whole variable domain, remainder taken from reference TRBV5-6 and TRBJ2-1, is DAGVTQSPTHLIKTRGQQVTLRCSPKSGHDTVSWYQQALGQGPQFIFQYYEEEERQRGNFPDRFSGHQFPNYSSELNVNALLLGDSALYLCASSLEGGGPDYNEQFFGPGTRLTVL.

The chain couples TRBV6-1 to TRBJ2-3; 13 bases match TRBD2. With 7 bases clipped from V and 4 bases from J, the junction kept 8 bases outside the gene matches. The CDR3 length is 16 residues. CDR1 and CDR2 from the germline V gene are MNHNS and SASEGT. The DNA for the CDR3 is TGTGCCAGCAAGACCGGGACTAGCGGGAACGCAGATACGCAGTATTTT. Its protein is CASKTGTSGNADTQYF.

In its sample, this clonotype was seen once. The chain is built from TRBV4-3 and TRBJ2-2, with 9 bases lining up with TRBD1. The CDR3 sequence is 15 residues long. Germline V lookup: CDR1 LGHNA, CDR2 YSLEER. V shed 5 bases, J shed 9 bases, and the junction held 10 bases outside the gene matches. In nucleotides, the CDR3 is TGCGCCAGCAGCGCCCGGACAGGGGACGGCAGGGAGCTGTTTTTT. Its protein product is CASSARTGDGRELFF.

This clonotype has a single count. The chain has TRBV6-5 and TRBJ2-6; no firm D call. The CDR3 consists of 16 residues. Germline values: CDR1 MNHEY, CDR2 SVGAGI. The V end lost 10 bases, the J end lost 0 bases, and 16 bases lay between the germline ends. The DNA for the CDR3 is TGTGCCACCCAGTTTAGATTCCGCTCTGGGGCCAACGTCCTGACTTTC. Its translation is CATQFRFRSGANVLTF.

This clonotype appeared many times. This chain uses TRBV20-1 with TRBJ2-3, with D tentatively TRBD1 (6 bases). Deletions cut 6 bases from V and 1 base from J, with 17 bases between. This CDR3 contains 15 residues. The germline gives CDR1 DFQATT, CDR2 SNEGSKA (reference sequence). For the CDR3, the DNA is TGCAGTGCCCCTAGCTCCAGGGGACGCACAGATACGCAGTATTTT. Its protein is CSAPSSRGRTDTQYF.